This T cell receptor beta chain is drawn from a study of blood T cell repertoires in COVID-19. About the research overall: T cells, B-cell-depleted T cells, or PBMCs provided the cDNA or gDNA that served as material.

In the source study's methods: Amplifying reference gene primers gave estimates of nucleated cell counts. Assay used: immunoSEQ multiplex PCR; TCRdb lists only in-frame clones, some missing. V, J and clone size are those of that table, while D and trimming were read from the DNA. The repertoire holds about 140,000 clones, 81% seen once, with approximately 8.2% in the top ten. CDR1 and CDR2 from the germline V gene are MGHRA and YSYEKL. This CDR3 comprises 16 residues. V was pared by 0 bases and J by 6 bases, with 11 bases of the junction left unmatched. The chain has TRBV4-1 and TRBJ2-7, with 7 bases that match TRBD2. The clonotype was recovered from a human donor in a cohort sampled during active COVID-19. Sequenced material: peripheral blood. The CDR3 region has the DNA TGCGCCAGCAGCCAAGATCCAGGTGCGGGAGTGGGCGAGCAGTACTTC. It encodes CASSQDPGAGVGEQYF.